These 21 T cell receptor beta chains originate from one sample sequenced in a study of immune evolution from preneoplasia to lung adenocarcinoma. The repertoire was sequenced with immunoSEQ multiplex PCR; TCRdb's copy has only in-frame clones and lacks some. This table has roughly 4,700 clones, around 76% appearing once. Source material: FFPE adjacent normal lung tissue. The receptor source for this set is a person aged 55 to 79 with lung adenocarcinoma.

The V gene is TRBV28, the J gene TRBJ2-5, with a weak D call TRBD2 (6 bases). CDR1 is MDHEN and CDR2 is SYDVKM in the germline V gene. Trimming stripped 7 bases from V and 2 bases from J, with 11 bases between. The CDR3 is 13 amino acids. The DNA for the CDR3 is TGTGCCAGCAATCCGACTAGTCAAGAGACCCAGTACTTC. It yields the protein CASNPTSQETQYF.

The chain has TRBV28 and TRBJ2-3, with TRBD1 identical over 7 bases. The CDR3 loop spans 14 amino acids. The germline V gene encodes CDR1 MDHEN and CDR2 SYDVKM. With 3 bases clipped from V and 3 bases from J, the junction kept 3 bases outside the gene matches. Here the CDR3 reads CASSFLQGTDTQYF. The CDR3, as DNA: TGTGCCAGCAGTTTCTTACAGGGGACAGATACGCAGTATTTT.

In its sample, this clone was seen once. This chain joins TRBV18 and TRBJ1-5; 10 positions agree with TRBD1. Per the germline V gene, CDR1 is KGHSH and CDR2 is LQKENI. CDR3 length: 16 amino acids. The J segment lost 5 bases and the V segment lost 5 bases, leaving 9 bases of the junction unmatched. CDR3 nucleotides: TGTGCCAGCTCATTAGTCTCGGGACAGGGGTATCAGCCCCAGCATTTT. This gives the protein CASSLVSGQGYQPQHF.

This clone appeared once. The chain employs TRBV27 and TRBJ2-1; D might be TRBD1 or TRBD2, each matching 5 bases. The CDR3 loop spans 14 amino acids. V was pared by 5 bases and J by 5 bases, with 13 bases between. Germline values: CDR1 MNHEY, CDR2 SMNVEV (reference sequence). The CDR3 DNA is TGTGCCAGCAGTGACCGGGACGTGGACAATGAGCAGTTCTTC. It yields the protein CASSDRDVDNEQFF.

This sequence joins TRBV6-1 and TRBJ1-5; no clear D gene. The V gene's germline CDR1 is MNHNS and CDR2 SASEGT. This CDR3 is built from 17 residues. V was cut by 3 bases and J by 4 bases, with 19 bases left in between. The CDR3 here is CASSDPRGGLLNQPQHF. DNA of the CDR3: TGTGCCAGCAGTGACCCGAGAGGAGGTCTTCTTAATCAGCCCCAGCATTTT.

The J gene is TRBJ1-2, the V gene TRBV7-9; D is unresolved. CDR1 is SEHNR and CDR2 is FQNEAQ in the germline V gene (reference sequence). Trimming pared 4 bases from V and 1 base from J, leaving 16 bases between. The length of the CDR3 is 16 residues. CDR3 sequence: CASSSLSRRLNYGYTF. The CDR3 nucleotides read TGTGCCAGCAGCTCCCTTTCGCGACGGCTTAACTATGGCTACACCTTC.

This clone was counted a few times. The V and J genes are TRBV7-9 and TRBJ1-3; TRBD1 agrees at 11 bases. CDR1 is SEHNR, CDR2 FQNEAQ, per germline (reference sequence). The ends lost 5 bases at V and 10 bases at J; junction bases unmatched: 10. The CDR3 consists of 15 residues. The CDR3 protein is CASSPEVGQGATIYF. CDR3 bases: TGTGCCAGCAGCCCCGAAGTAGGACAGGGGGCAACCATATATTTT.

This chain joins TRBV4-3 and TRBJ1-2, with D unclear. The CDR3 loop spans 16 amino acids. The V end lost 1 base, the J end lost 4 bases, and 16 bases lay between the germline ends. CDR1 and CDR2 from the germline V gene are LGHNA and YSLEER. The CDR3 region is CASSQGVRAPIYGYTF. The CDR3 coding sequence is TGCGCCAGCAGCCAAGGGGTAAGGGCTCCAATCTATGGCTACACCTTC.

The CDR3 is CARSHHFAEAFF. Here the CDR3 DNA reads TGTGCCAGAAGCCACCATTTCGCTGAAGCTTTCTTT. The chain joins TRBV7-5 to TRBJ1-1. TRBV7-5 is a documented pseudogene. This CDR3 is built from 12 residues.

The chain carries TRBV30 and TRBJ1-5, with a tentative D call TRBD1 (5 bases). The CDR3 extends over 13 amino acids. V was cut by 2 bases and J by 7 bases, with 12 bases left in between. The germline CDR1 and CDR2 sequences are GTSNPN and SVGIG (reference sequence). The CDR3 region has the DNA TGTGCCTGGAGTTTCGGGGGAGGGCAGCCCCAGCATTTT. Translated: CAWSFGGGQPQHF.

This clone was seen once. The chain employs TRBV5-4 and TRBJ2-1; D is unclear. The length of the CDR3 is 12 residues. Germline-derived CDR1 and CDR2 are SGHNT and YYREEE (reference sequence). V lost 4 bases to trimming and J lost 9 bases, with 11 bases between them. CDR3 in DNA: TGTGCCAGCAGCGGCGGAAAGGTTGAGCAGTTCTTC. Translating gives CASSGGKVEQFF.

The sample holds a few counts of this clone. The chain is built from TRBV7-2 and TRBJ2-2; weak D call: TRBD1 (6 bases). This CDR3 has 18 amino acids. The germline gives CDR1 SGHTA, CDR2 FQGNSA. The V end lost 1 base, the J end lost 0 bases, and 15 bases lay between the germline ends. The CDR3 region is CASSLGRRGFPNTGELFF. The CDR3 DNA is TGTGCCAGCAGCTTAGGGCGCAGGGGTTTTCCGAACACCGGGGAGCTGTTTTTT.

The rearrangement joins TRBV10-2 to TRBJ2-7; either TRBD1 or TRBD2 may supply D (6 bases each). Germline V CDR1 and CDR2: WSHSY, SAAADI. The CDR3 is 12 residues long. Trimming removed 3 bases from V and 9 bases from J, with 12 bases in between. The chain's CDR3 is CASSDRGRGQYF. The CDR3 coding sequence is TGCGCCAGCAGTGATCGGGGGCGCGGGCAGTACTTC.

The chain joins TRBV6-5 to TRBJ2-5; no clear D. Germline V gene sequence: CDR1 MNHEY, CDR2 SVGAGI. The CDR3 runs to 15 residues. With 2 bases removed from V and 2 bases from J, the gap between germline ends came to 12 bases. CDR3 coding DNA: TGTGCCAGCAGTTACGGTGTCGGGTCTCAAGAGACCCAGTACTTC. Translation: CASSYGVGSQETQYF.

This clone has a single count. The chain is built from TRBV4-2 and TRBJ1-2; D is uncertain. The CDR3 sequence is 16 residues long. CDR1 is LGHNA and CDR2 is YNFKEQ in the germline V gene. V was shortened by 2 bases and J by 4 bases, with 17 bases between the two germline ends. The CDR3 loop is CASSQPRAQWGYGYTF. DNA of the CDR3: TGTGCCAGCAGCCAACCCCGGGCCCAGTGGGGCTATGGCTACACCTTC.

This chain connects TRBV2 to TRBJ1-2; no definite D call. Germline V gene sequence: CDR1 SNHLY, CDR2 FYNNEI. V dropped 3 bases and J dropped 4 bases, with 12 bases sitting between them. The length of the CDR3 is 14 residues. This CDR3 reads CASSDDSLRYGYTF. The CDR3 DNA is TGTGCCAGCAGTGACGACTCTCTCCGCTATGGCTACACCTTC.

This chain uses TRBV5-5 with TRBJ1-5; D is undetermined. This CDR3 comprises 13 residues. The V and J ends lost 4 bases and 6 bases respectively, with 11 bases between them. From germline, CDR1 is SGHKS and CDR2 YYEKEE (reference sequence). This CDR3 reads CASSPAPSQPQHF. CDR3 sequence (DNA): TGTGCCAGCAGCCCCGCTCCCAGTCAGCCCCAGCATTTT.

The CDR3 reads CASSSLGGVGTDTQYF. CDR3 bases: TGCGCCAGCAGCTCCCTGGGGGGCGTCGGCACAGATACGCAGTATTTT. This chain joins TRBV5-1 and TRBJ2-3, with D perhaps being TRBD1 or TRBD2 (6 bases each). V lost 3 bases to trimming and J lost 1 base, with 15 bases between them. Germline-derived CDR1 and CDR2 are SGHRS and YFSETQ. CDR3 length equals 16 residues.

V usage is TRBV5-1 and J usage is TRBJ1-6; 12 nucleotides match TRBD1. This CDR3 is 17 amino acids long. V was pared by 0 bases and J by 10 bases, with 8 bases of the junction left unmatched. Germline CDR1 is SGHRS and CDR2 is YFSETQ. The CDR3 nucleotides read TGCGCCAGCAGCTTGGATCCGGGACAGGGGGCGCGATCACCCCTCCACTTT. It translates to CASSLDPGQGARSPLHF.

The V gene is TRBV4-3, the J gene TRBJ2-3; D unresolved. Trimming shortened V by 2 bases and J by 3 bases, and 6 bases separated the two germline ends. The length of the CDR3 is 13 residues. Germline values: CDR1 LGHNA, CDR2 YSLEER. The CDR3 spells CASSQLGTDTQYF. Written as DNA, the CDR3 is TGCGCCAGCAGCCAACTAGGTACAGATACGCAGTATTTT.

The J gene is TRBJ2-2, the V gene TRBV5-1; no clear D. Germline CDR1 is SGHRS and CDR2 is YFSETQ. The CDR3 runs to 14 residues. Trimming left V 1 base short and J 2 bases short, with 6 bases between. The CDR3 coding sequence is TGCGCCAGCAGCTTGACGGTAAACACCGGGGAGCTGTTTTTT. Protein: CASSLTVNTGELFF. Full variable domain (missing parts from reference TRBV5-1 and TRBJ2-2): KAGVTQTPRYLIKTRGQQVTLSCSPISGHRSVSWYQQTPGQGLQFLFEYFSETQRNKGNFPGRFSGRQFSNSRSEMNVSTLELGDSALYLCASSLTVNTGELFFGEGSRLTVL.